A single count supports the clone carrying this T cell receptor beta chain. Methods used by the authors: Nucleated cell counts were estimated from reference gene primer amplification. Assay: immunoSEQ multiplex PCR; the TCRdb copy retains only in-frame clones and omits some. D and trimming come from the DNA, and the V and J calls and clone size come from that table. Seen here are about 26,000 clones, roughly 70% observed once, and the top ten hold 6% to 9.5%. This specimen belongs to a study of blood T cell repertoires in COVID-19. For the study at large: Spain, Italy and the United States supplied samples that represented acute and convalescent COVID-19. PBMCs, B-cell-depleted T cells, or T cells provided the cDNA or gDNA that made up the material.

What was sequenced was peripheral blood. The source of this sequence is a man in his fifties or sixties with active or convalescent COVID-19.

The CDR3 DNA reads as TGTGCCAGCAGTTCGCGAGGGTCCCCCCTGCACTATGGCTACACCTTC. It codes for CASSSRGSPLHYGYTF. The V call is TRBV6-6, the J call TRBJ1-2; unclear D gene. Germline assignment: CDR1 MNHNY and CDR2 SVGAGI (reference sequence). The CDR3 consists of 16 residues. The V and J ends lost 4 bases and 3 bases respectively, with 18 bases between them.